The 31 T cell receptor beta chains reported below all come from one sample, sequenced in a study of Tregs in tolerant kidney transplant recipients (dated by TCRdb to between 2018 and 2020). Library prep was done by the immunoSEQ multiplex PCR assay. TCRdb holds this immuneACCESS table with in-frame rearrangements only. Some clones are missing; in checked studies, unresolved V genes explain under half, and the rest has no known cause. Across this sample there are roughly 64,000 clones, with more than 70% seen only once. The top ten clones comprise 3.8% of the sample. The sample's time point label, in plain terms: 6 months after combined kidney and bone marrow transplant. Related donors were used in the transplants with nonmyeloablative bone marrow transplantation, and mixed chimerism was transient in the human trials. Here the sequenced sample was CD4+ T cells from blood (PBMCs), taken 6 months after the transplant. These receptors all stem from a human patient who received a combined kidney and bone marrow transplant. After a transplant, certain T cells may trace back to the graft donor.

The genes are TRBV27 and TRBJ1-1; TRBD1 matches 7 bases. J was trimmed by 1 base and V by 5 bases; bases with no gene match: 7. Germline values: CDR1 MNHEY, CDR2 SMNVEV (reference sequence). The CDR3 extends over 15 amino acids. Written as DNA, the CDR3 is TGTGCCAGCAGTCCCCTGGGACAGAGGAACACTGAAGCTTTCTTT. Protein sequence: CASSPLGQRNTEAFF.

The V and J genes are TRBV15 and TRBJ2-2; 9 bases are a match to TRBD2. V was pared by 0 bases and J by 0 bases, with 8 bases of the junction left unmatched. The CDR3 length is 19 residues. Looked up from germline, CDR1 is LNHNV and CDR2 is YYDKDF (reference sequence). The CDR3 DNA sequence: TGTGCCACCAGCAGAGATCGCCACCTAGCGGGATCGAACACCGGGGAGCTGTTTTTT. It is translated as CATSRDRHLAGSNTGELFF.

V gene TRBV6-6 combines with J gene TRBJ1-2; a possible D gene is TRBD1 (5 bases). The CDR3 totals 14 residues. V lost 4 bases to trimming and J lost 0 bases, with 9 bases between them. CDR1 MNHNY and CDR2 SVGAGI come from the germline V gene (reference sequence). The CDR3 DNA follows: TGTGCCAGCAGTTTTTCGGGGGCTAACTATGGCTACACCTTC. It specifies CASSFSGANYGYTF.

In DNA form, the CDR3 reads TGTGCCAGTAGTAGGGGACAGGGCCGAGGAGATACGCAGTATTTT. Amino acid sequence: CASSRGQGRGDTQYF. The chain links TRBV19 to TRBJ2-3, with 9 nucleotides matching TRBD1. The V gene end was trimmed by 4 bases and the J gene end by 5 bases; junction bases not matched to a gene: 7. Germline V gene data show CDR1 as LNHDA and CDR2 as SQIVND (reference sequence). The CDR3 loop spans 15 amino acids.

The rearrangement links TRBV27 to TRBJ2-1, with a possible D match to TRBD1 (6 bases). The ends were cut back, 2 bases at V and 7 bases at J, with 21 bases in the middle. The CDR3 sequence is 17 residues long. Germline CDR1 MNHEY, CDR2 SMNVEV (reference sequence). DNA for the CDR3: TGTGCCAGCAGTTTAAATCAGGACAGATTCCTTTCGAATGAGCAGTTCTTC. This codes for CASSLNQDRFLSNEQFF.

Here the CDR3 DNA reads TGTGCCAGTAGTATGTATGGGACTAGCGGAAATGAGCAGTTCTTC. Translating it yields CASSMYGTSGNEQFF. The V gene is TRBV19, the J gene TRBJ2-1; 11 bases match TRBD2. The CDR3 covers 15 residues. Germline V lookup: CDR1 LNHDA, CDR2 SQIVND (reference sequence). J gave up 7 bases and V 3 bases, and 5 bases lay outside the gene matches.

This clone was recorded once. The chain recombines TRBV7-2 with TRBJ2-1; D may be TRBD2 (5 bases). CDR3 length: 14 residues. Germline V gives CDR1 SGHTA, CDR2 FQGNSA. V shed 2 bases and J shed 5 bases, with 10 bases lying between them. Here the CDR3 DNA reads TGTGCCAGCAGCTTAAGTTCGAGGGACAATGAGCAGTTCTTC. This translates into CASSLSSRDNEQFF. The full variable domain, in which reference TRBV7-2 and TRBJ2-1 provide the parts outside the CDR3, is GAGVSQSPSNKVTEKGKDVELRCDPISGHTALYWYRQSLGQGLEFLIYFQGNSAPDKSGLPSDRFSAERTGGSVSTLTIQRTQQEDSAVYLCASSLSSRDNEQFFGPGTRLTVL.

This chain joins TRBV5-4 and TRBJ2-7, with 7 bases lining up with TRBD1. The CDR3 length is 16 residues. J was trimmed by 3 bases and V by 4 bases; bases with no gene match: 13. Germline loops: CDR1 SGHNT, CDR2 YYREEE (reference sequence). The CDR3 reads CASSHGTAKKIYEQYF. In DNA, the CDR3 is TGTGCCAGCAGCCACGGGACAGCTAAGAAGATCTACGAGCAGTACTTC.

This chain connects TRBV2 to TRBJ2-1; 9 bases align to TRBD1. Losses at the gene ends were 5 bases for V and 4 bases for J; bases not matched to a gene: 6. CDR1 and CDR2 from the germline V gene are SNHLY and FYNNEI. This CDR3 contains 15 residues. The CDR3 DNA reads TGTGCCAGCAGTCGCACAGGGGGCCGGTACAATGAGCAGTTCTTC. This encodes CASSRTGGRYNEQFF.

This rearrangement joins TRBV7-2 to TRBJ2-7, with a tentative D call TRBD1 (5 bases). V lost 1 base, J lost 1 base, and 11 bases lay in between. Per the germline V gene, CDR1 is SGHTA and CDR2 is FQGNSA. This CDR3 spans 15 amino acids. The CDR3 coding sequence is TGTGCCAGCAGCTTAGTGGGGCAGGGATCCTACGAGCAGTACTTC. Translation gives CASSLVGQGSYEQYF. The entire variable domain, with the rest obtained from reference TRBV7-2 and TRBJ2-7, is as follows: GAGVSQSPSNKVTEKGKDVELRCDPISGHTALYWYRQSLGQGLEFLIYFQGNSAPDKSGLPSDRFSAERTGGSVSTLTIQRTQQEDSAVYLCASSLVGQGSYEQYFGPGTRLTVT.

CDR3 coding DNA: TGTGCCAGTAGTCGACAGGGAAAGGGCACTGAAGCTTTCTTT. Protein product: CASSRQGKGTEAFF. The J gene is TRBJ1-1, the V gene TRBV19; 7 nucleotides line up with TRBD1. Germline CDR1 LNHDA, CDR2 SQIVND (reference sequence). The CDR3 is 14 residues long. The junction had 7 bases not matched to a gene; V was cut back by 5 bases and J by 4 bases.

This clone occurred a few times. The V and J genes are TRBV4-3 and TRBJ2-5; TRBD1 aligns across 10 bases. The V segment lost 1 base and the J segment 4 bases; nucleotides outside the gene matches: 18. The CDR3 is made up of 20 amino acids. Per germline, CDR1 LGHNA and CDR2 YSLEER. The CDR3 sequence is CASSQGGTGTGAIFSETQYF. CDR3 DNA: TGCGCCAGCAGCCAAGGGGGTACCGGGACAGGGGCAATCTTTTCAGAGACCCAGTACTTC.

There are a few counts of this clone. The chain joins TRBV14 to TRBJ2-1; 8 bases line up with TRBD2. The CDR3 is made up of 17 amino acids. Germline lookup yields CDR1 SGHDN and CDR2 FVKESK. J was trimmed by 2 bases and V by 0 bases; bases with no gene match: 6. CDR3 DNA: TGTGCCAGCAGCCAAGATTTGTCGGGAGGGCCCTACAATGAGCAGTTCTTC. Encoded protein: CASSQDLSGGPYNEQFF.

The rearrangement links TRBV2 to TRBJ1-4; a possible D gene is TRBD1 (5 bases). The CDR3 runs to 16 residues. Trimming took off 2 bases at V and 1 base at J, with 11 bases between the two ends. CDR1 SNHLY and CDR2 FYNNEI come from the germline V gene. The CDR3 sequence: CASSESGGGTNEKLFF. CDR3 in DNA: TGTGCCAGCAGTGAATCGGGGGGAGGAACTAATGAAAAACTGTTTTTT. Filled out from reference TRBV2 and TRBJ1-4, the complete variable domain reads EPEVTQTPSHQVTQMGQEVILRCVPISNHLYFYWYRQILGQKVEFLVSFYNNEISEKSEIFDDQFSVERPDGSNFTLKIRSTKLEDSAMYFCASSESGGGTNEKLFFGSGTQLSVL.

Details on this clone: Other DNA sequences in this specimen translate into the identical CDR3. The chain links TRBV5-6 to TRBJ1-6; 8 nucleotides line up with TRBD1. Germline V gene sequence: CDR1 SGHDT, CDR2 YYEEEE. This CDR3 is 16 amino acids long. Losses at the gene ends were 0 bases for V and 3 bases for J; bases not matched to a gene: 2. The CDR3: CASSLGTGRYNSPLHF. The CDR3 DNA follows: TGTGCCAGCAGCTTGGGGACAGGGCGCTATAATTCACCCCTCCACTTT.

The rearrangement links TRBV30 to TRBJ1-5; D is uncertain. Germline V lookup: CDR1 GTSNPN, CDR2 SVGIG (reference sequence). V was cut by 0 bases and J by 1 base, with 7 bases left in between. The CDR3 consists of 14 residues. The CDR3 DNA sequence: TGTGCCTGGAGTGTATTAGCAAGCAATCAGCCCCAGCATTTT. As protein: CAWSVLASNQPQHF.

The chain carries TRBV29-1 and TRBJ1-1; D might be TRBD1 (5 bases). This CDR3 region has 14 residues. V was cut by 3 bases and J by 3 bases, with 14 bases left in between. Germline loops: CDR1 SQVTM, CDR2 ANQGSEA. The CDR3, as DNA: TGCAGCGTTGACAGGGATGGCCTGGACACTGAAGCTTTCTTT. Translated: CSVDRDGLDTEAFF.

J is TRBJ2-7 and V is TRBV12-5, with 10 nucleotides matching TRBD1. Germline CDR1 LGHNT, CDR2 FRNRAP. This CDR3 has 20 residues. The junction had 19 bases not matched to a gene; V was cut back by 2 bases and J by 3 bases. The CDR3 coding sequence is TGTGCTAGTGGTTTGCAGAACGGCCTATATCGAGGGGACAGGGGCTACGAGCAGTACTTC. Translating it yields CASGLQNGLYRGDRGYEQYF.

V gene TRBV30 combines with J gene TRBJ2-7; TRBD1 is a possible D gene (7 bases). Trimming shortened V by 4 bases and J by 6 bases, and 10 bases separated the two germline ends. CDR1 and CDR2 from the germline V gene are GTSNPN and SVGIG (reference sequence). This CDR3 is 11 amino acids long. CDR3 in amino acids: CAWTGGSEQYF. The CDR3 bases are TGTGCCTGGACAGGGGGGAGCGAGCAGTACTTC.

J is TRBJ1-3 and V is TRBV12-5; 9 nucleotides align to TRBD1. The CDR3 runs 21 residues. CDR1 LGHNT and CDR2 FRNRAP come from the germline V gene. The trim removed 0 bases at V and 3 bases at J, leaving 18 bases unmatched. CDR3 bases: TGTGCTAGTGGTTTGGTCCTTCACCCCCCCTGGACAGGGGATAGTGGAAACACCATATATTTT. The encoded protein is CASGLVLHPPWTGDSGNTIYF.

The rearrangement joins TRBV28 to TRBJ1-2; maybe TRBD1 (5 bases). This CDR3 spans 14 amino acids. Trimming removed 6 bases at V and 4 bases at J, with 15 bases between. Per the germline V gene, CDR1 is MDHEN and CDR2 is SYDVKM. The CDR3 region is CASSKARAVYGYTF. The CDR3 DNA reads as TGTGCCAGCAGCAAAGCCAGGGCCGTCTATGGCTACACCTTC.

The chain carries TRBV5-4 and TRBJ1-4, with TRBD1 matching over 12 bases. The CDR3 spans 15 residues. V lost 4 bases to trimming and J lost 8 bases; unmatched junction nucleotides: 6. The germline V gene has CDR1 SGHNT and CDR2 YYREEE (reference sequence). CDR3 nucleotides: TGTGCCAGCAGCGCCCGGGACAGGGGGCAAGAAAAACTGTTTTTT. Translating it yields CASSARDRGQEKLFF.

V is TRBV5-1 and J is TRBJ2-7; TRBD1 agrees at 10 bases. With V trimmed by 7 bases and J by 6 bases, 10 bases remained unmatched. The V gene's germline CDR1 is SGHRS and CDR2 YFSETQ. This CDR3 is 14 amino acids long. The DNA for the CDR3 is TGCGCCAGCGAAAGGGACAGGGGAGTGGGCGAGCAGTACTTC. It yields the protein CASERDRGVGEQYF.

This chain uses TRBV30 with TRBJ2-7, with 7 bases identical to TRBD1. Germline lookup yields CDR1 GTSNPN and CDR2 SVGIG (reference sequence). The CDR3 spans 16 residues. The V and J ends lost 3 bases and 3 bases, in that order; junction bases with no gene match: 14. CDR3 protein: CAWSDRSRGSRYEQYF. Written as DNA, the CDR3 is TGTGCCTGGAGCGACAGATCCAGGGGGAGCCGCTACGAGCAGTACTTC.

The rearrangement links TRBV11-2 to TRBJ1-1; perhaps TRBD1 as D (5 bases). The CDR3 runs to 14 residues. Germline V gene lookup returns CDR1 SGHAT and CDR2 FQNNGV. V was trimmed by 0 bases and J by 2 bases, leaving 7 bases between them. This CDR3 reads CASSLDQGNTEAFF. The CDR3 DNA follows: TGTGCCAGCAGCTTAGACCAGGGAAACACTGAAGCTTTCTTT.

The CDR3 loop reads CASSPNGGAGNEQFF. The CDR3 nucleotides are TGTGCCAGCAGTCCAAACGGCGGGGCTGGGAATGAGCAGTTCTTC. V usage is TRBV7-3 and J usage is TRBJ2-1, with D possibly matching TRBD2 (6 bases). The CDR3 length is 15 residues. Trimming removed 6 bases at V and 7 bases at J, with 19 bases between. Germline-derived CDR1 and CDR2 are SGHTA and FQGTGA.

The rearrangement joins TRBV16 to TRBJ2-7, with TRBD1 as a possible D gene (5 bases). The CDR3 has 14 amino acids. Deletions cut 4 bases from V and 3 bases from J, with 13 bases between. Per germline, CDR1 KGHSY and CDR2 FQNENV. CDR3 nucleotides: TGTGCCAGCAGCCTGGGCAGGGTTGGCTACGAGCAGTACTTC. Protein: CASSLGRVGYEQYF.

This clone was detected only a few times. J is TRBJ1-6 and V is TRBV4-2; D is undetermined. The germline CDR1 and CDR2 sequences are LGHNA and YNFKEQ. There are 14 residues in the CDR3. V was cut by 1 base and J by 10 bases, with 11 bases left in between. DNA for the CDR3: TGTGCCAGCAGCCAAGGAAGGTCGGGATCACCCCTCCACTTT. As protein: CASSQGRSGSPLHF.

The chain uses TRBV5-1 and TRBJ2-1, with D uncertain. CDR1 and CDR2 from the germline V gene are SGHRS and YFSETQ. With 2 bases removed from V and 0 bases from J, the gap between germline ends came to 12 bases. This CDR3 contains 16 residues. The CDR3 DNA is TGCGCCAGCAGCTTCTCTTATCGTAGCTCCTACAATGAGCAGTTCTTC. Translating gives CASSFSYRSSYNEQFF.

This clone was observed a single time. The rearrangement links TRBV4-3 to TRBJ1-5; 7 bases agree with TRBD1. With V trimmed by 0 bases and J by 6 bases, 8 bases remained unmatched. This CDR3 spans 16 amino acids. Germline assignment: CDR1 LGHNA and CDR2 YSLEER. The CDR3 sequence: CASSQDRAGGIQPQHF. The CDR3 nucleotides read TGCGCCAGCAGCCAAGATCGGGCAGGGGGTATTCAGCCCCAGCATTTT.

The chain uses TRBV6-6 and TRBJ2-2; 7 positions agree with TRBD1. CDR1 and CDR2 (germline): MNHNY, SVGAGI (reference sequence). The CDR3 sequence is 15 residues long. The ends lost 5 bases at V and 0 bases at J; junction bases unmatched: 3. CDR3 DNA: TGTGCCAGCAGTGTGGACAGGTCGAACACCGGGGAGCTGTTTTTT. Translating it yields CASSVDRSNTGELFF.